These 22 T cell receptor beta chains originate from one sample sequenced in a study of T cells in Graves' hyperthyroidism and ophthalmopathy. Amplification targeted TCR beta CDR3 regions from RNA transcripts. Primed by the HTBI set, a first-round RT-PCR was run on the TCR CDR3. MiXCR was run by TCRdb on the multiplex PCR reads, yielding one entry per CDR3 protein. The profile covers some 350,000 distinct CDR3 sequences, with more than 20% appearing a single time and more than 60% taken by the ten largest. The sequencing sample was made of blood. The receptors stem from a man over 45 with Graves' hyperthyroidism.

This clonotype has at least ten counts. The gene calls are TRBV7-8 and TRBJ2-7; D uncertain. The CDR3 loop spans 13 amino acids. In germline, CDR1 is SGHVS, CDR2 FQNEAQ. V was clipped by 3 bases and J by 4 bases, with 10 bases between them. The CDR3 DNA reads as TGTGCCAGCAGCTTTAGGTTAGATTACGAGCAGTACTTC. This gives the protein CASSFRLDYEQYF.

In this sample, this clonotype turned up many times. V usage is TRBV18 and J usage is TRBJ2-3; 7 nucleotides line up with TRBD1. The germline V gene has CDR1 KGHSH and CDR2 LQKENI. The length of the CDR3 is 15 residues. V dropped 1 base and J dropped 0; count of bases not matched to a gene: 1. CDR3 residues: CASSPRGQSTDTQYF. The CDR3, as DNA: TGTGCCAGCTCACCACGGGGACAGAGCACAGATACGCAGTATTTT.

The chain couples TRBV7-9 to TRBJ2-1; D perhaps matches TRBD1 (7 bases). V was shortened by 3 bases and J by 8 bases, with 14 bases between the two germline ends. The CDR3 loop spans 14 amino acids. The germline CDR1 and CDR2 sequences are SEHNR and FQNEAQ (reference sequence). CDR3 DNA: TGTGCCAGCAGCTTGGAGCGGAGGGGGCATGAGCAGTTCTTC. Protein: CASSLERRGHEQFF.

This chain joins TRBV7-9 and TRBJ2-5, with TRBD2 matching 8 bases. J gave up 1 base and V 2 bases, and 6 bases lay outside the gene matches. This CDR3 comprises 16 residues. CDR1 and CDR2 (germline): SEHNR, FQNEAQ (reference sequence). DNA for the CDR3: TGTGCCAGCAGCTTACTGGTAGCGGGAACCCAAGAGACCCAGTACTTC. Amino acids: CASSLLVAGTQETQYF.

This clonotype was observed many times. The chain is built from TRBV12-3 or TRBV12-4 and TRBJ2-3, with D uncertain. Between the trimmed V and J ends, which lost 6 bases and 2 bases, there was a span of 15 bases. The CDR3 runs 15 residues. CDR3 nucleotides: TGTGCCAGCAGCCCTTGGGGTAGCCCCACAGATACGCAGTATTTT. It translates to CASSPWGSPTDTQYF.

This clonotype has at least ten counts. The chain joins TRBV30 to TRBJ1-2; D gene ambiguous. V lost 1 base to trimming and J lost 1 base, with 4 bases between them. This CDR3 spans 12 amino acids. Germline assignment: CDR1 GTSNPN and CDR2 SVGIG (reference sequence). This CDR3 reads CAWSDGNYGYTF. DNA of the CDR3: TGTGCCTGGAGTGATGGTAACTATGGCTACACCTTC.

The V call is TRBV7-3, the J call TRBJ1-4; D call uncertain. Trimming stripped 6 bases from V and 5 bases from J, with 4 bases between. The germline gives CDR1 SGHTA, CDR2 FQGTGA. This CDR3 contains 11 residues. This chain's CDR3 is CASRENEKLFF. CDR3 DNA: TGTGCCAGCAGAGAAAATGAAAAACTGTTTTTT.

In its sample, this clonotype was seen once. V is TRBV12-3 or TRBV12-4 and J is TRBJ2-5; TRBD1 might be the D (6 bases). V was trimmed by 6 bases and J by 4 bases, leaving 12 bases between them. The CDR3 runs 13 residues. CDR3: CASRRQELETQYF. Here the CDR3 DNA reads TGTGCCAGCAGGAGACAGGAGCTAGAGACCCAGTACTTC.

At least ten counts were recorded for this clonotype. V gene TRBV11-2 combines with J gene TRBJ2-3; 7 nucleotides agree with TRBD2. The CDR3 extends over 15 amino acids. V was pared by 4 bases and J by 0 bases, with 4 bases of the junction left unmatched. The V gene's germline CDR1 is SGHAT and CDR2 FQNNGV. The chain's CDR3 is CASSSRGGSTDTQYF. CDR3 DNA sequence: TGTGCCAGCAGCTCCCGGGGAGGGAGCACAGATACGCAGTATTTT.

This chain joins TRBV2 and TRBJ2-5, with D possibly matching TRBD1 (5 bases). This CDR3 has 14 residues. V was cut by 7 bases and J by 6 bases, with 18 bases left in between. Germline CDR1 reads SNHLY; CDR2 reads FYNNEI. The CDR3 region has the DNA TGTGCCAGCACCCGGCAGGCCAGGGCAAAGACCCAGTACTTC. Its protein product is CASTRQARAKTQYF.

The chain links TRBV20-1 to TRBJ1-5, with D hard to call. CDR1 and CDR2 (germline): DFQATT, SNEGSKA (reference sequence). V was cut by 6 bases and J by 0 bases, with 15 bases left in between. CDR3 length: 15 amino acids. The CDR3: CSATRSTDSNQPQHF. CDR3 sequence (DNA): TGCAGTGCAACCCGATCGACGGATAGCAATCAGCCCCAGCATTTT.

The V gene is TRBV20-1, the J gene TRBJ2-3; D is perhaps TRBD1 (5 bases). Germline assignment: CDR1 DFQATT and CDR2 SNEGSKA (reference sequence). This CDR3 contains 14 residues. V gave up 3 bases and J gave up 4 bases, with 14 bases separating them. Here the CDR3 reads CSASPPGFADTQYF. For the CDR3, the DNA is TGCAGTGCTAGTCCCCCAGGGTTTGCAGATACGCAGTATTTT.

This chain connects TRBV3-1 to TRBJ1-1; tentative D call: TRBD1 (5 bases). V lost 6 bases and J 5 bases, leaving 19 bases between the germline ends. The CDR3 contains 15 residues. CDR1 and CDR2 from the germline V gene are LGHDT and YNNKEL (reference sequence). The CDR3 loop is CASRETLGVWTEAFF. The DNA of the CDR3 is TGTGCCAGCAGAGAAACCCTAGGGGTTTGGACTGAAGCTTTCTTT.

The chain recombines TRBV20-1 with TRBJ2-5; 10 bases match TRBD2. The CDR3 is 12 amino acids. Losses at the gene ends were 7 bases for V and 7 bases for J; bases not matched to a gene: 6. Per the germline V gene, CDR1 is DFQATT and CDR2 is SNEGSKA (reference sequence). This CDR3 reads CSGKREGVTQYF. The CDR3 bases are TGCAGTGGGAAGCGGGAGGGGGTGACCCAGTACTTC.

The CDR3 DNA is TGTGCCAGCAGCCAAAACCGGGACAGCTTCTACGAGCAGTACTTC. Its translation: CASSQNRDSFYEQYF. The genes are TRBV5-6 and TRBJ2-7; TRBD1 matches at 7 bases. The CDR3 consists of 15 residues. The V gene end was trimmed by 4 bases and the J gene end by 3 bases; junction bases not matched to a gene: 10. Germline V lookup: CDR1 SGHDT, CDR2 YYEEEE.

The sample holds a few counts of this clonotype. The rearrangement uses TRBV7-2 and TRBJ2-5; 10 bases match TRBD1. Trimming cost V 4 bases and J 0 bases; bases outside gene matches: 8. CDR1 is SGHTA, CDR2 FQGNSA, per germline. The CDR3 runs 17 residues. The CDR3 loop reads CASSSGTGAPYQETQYF. The DNA for the CDR3 is TGTGCCAGCAGCTCCGGGACAGGGGCCCCGTACCAAGAGACCCAGTACTTC.

This clonotype was observed a handful of times. The chain has TRBV7-3 and TRBJ2-2; 11 bases align to TRBD1. CDR3 size: 18 residues. From germline, CDR1 is SGHTA and CDR2 FQGTGA. J was trimmed by 3 bases and V by 5 bases; bases with no gene match: 11. The CDR3 sequence is CASSRSWGTGGYTGELFF. The CDR3 DNA follows: TGTGCCAGCAGCCGTAGCTGGGGGACAGGGGGATACACCGGGGAGCTGTTTTTT.

This clonotype was seen a few times. The chain links TRBV29-1 to TRBJ2-2; D may be TRBD2 (6 bases). The CDR3 loop spans 14 amino acids. V gave up 5 bases and J gave up 3 bases, with 13 bases separating them. Germline CDR1 reads SQVTM; CDR2 reads ANQGSEA. The DNA for the CDR3 is TGCAGCGTTAAACCCGGGAGTTACACCGGGGAGCTGTTTTTT. Its protein is CSVKPGSYTGELFF.

The rearrangement uses TRBV10-2 and TRBJ1-4; D may be TRBD1 (5 bases). Germline V CDR1 and CDR2: WSHSY, SAAADI. The CDR3 spans 15 residues. V lost 0 bases to trimming and J lost 3 bases, with 8 bases between them. The CDR3 protein is CASSESRGPNEKLFF. In nucleotides, the CDR3 is TGCGCCAGCAGTGAGTCGAGGGGACCTAATGAAAAACTGTTTTTT.

The J gene is TRBJ2-7, the V gene TRBV3-1; 7 bases are shared with TRBD1. Germline-derived CDR1 and CDR2 are LGHDT and YNNKEL (reference sequence). The CDR3 has 18 residues. V was clipped by 2 bases and J by 0 bases; unmatched bases: 13. CDR3: CASSQLAIRDSTSYEQYF. The CDR3 nucleotides read TGTGCCAGCAGCCAATTAGCTATCCGGGACAGCACCTCCTACGAGCAGTACTTC.

Many counts were recorded for this clonotype. The chain recombines TRBV7-9 with TRBJ2-1, with D perhaps matching TRBD1 (6 bases). CDR1 is SEHNR and CDR2 is FQNEAQ in the germline V gene (reference sequence). CDR3 size: 17 residues. The V end lost 4 bases, the J end lost 7 bases, and 23 bases lay between the germline ends. The CDR3 loop reads CASSSMYRVGFRNEQFF. The CDR3 DNA follows: TGTGCCAGCAGCTCGATGTACAGGGTGGGGTTTCGGAATGAGCAGTTCTTC.

A note on this clonotype: Being one base from a much bigger clone, this may be a read error. J is TRBJ2-7 and V is TRBV30, with TRBD1 matching over 9 bases. Germline V CDR1 and CDR2: GTSNPN, SVGIG (reference sequence). The V gene end was trimmed by 8 bases and the J gene end by 9 bases; junction bases not matched to a gene: 14. The CDR3 is 13 amino acids. CDR3 sequence: CAGTGTGSVGQYF. The CDR3 DNA sequence: TGTGCCGGGACGGGGACAGGGTCCGTCGGGCAGTACTTC.